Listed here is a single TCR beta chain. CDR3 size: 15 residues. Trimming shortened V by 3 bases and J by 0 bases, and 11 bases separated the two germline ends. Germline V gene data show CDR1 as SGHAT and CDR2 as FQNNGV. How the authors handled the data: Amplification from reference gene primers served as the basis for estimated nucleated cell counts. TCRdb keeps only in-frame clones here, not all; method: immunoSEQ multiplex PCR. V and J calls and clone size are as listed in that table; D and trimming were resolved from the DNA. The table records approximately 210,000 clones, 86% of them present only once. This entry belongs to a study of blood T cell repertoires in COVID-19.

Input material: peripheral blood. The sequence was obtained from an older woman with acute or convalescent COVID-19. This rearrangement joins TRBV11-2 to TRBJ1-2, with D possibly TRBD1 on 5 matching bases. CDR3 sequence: CASSFAGGANYGYTF. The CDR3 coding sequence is TGTGCCAGCAGCTTCGCGGGGGGAGCTAACTATGGCTACACCTTC.